The 25 T cell receptor beta chains below come from one sample, sequenced in a study of regulatory T cells in long-lasting Graves disease. The time point was: newly diagnosed GD, antithyroid drugs for less than 3 months. PBMC-extracted RNA yielded the TCR library. Arm-PCR of CDR3 regions and iRepertoire HTBI primers were used to build TCR beta libraries. TCRdb reanalysed the multiplex PCR reads using MiXCR and keeps one entry per CDR3 protein. The sample carries 400,000 to 650,000 distinct CDR3 sequences, roughly 16% recorded once. These data also featured in a second study, about T cells in Graves' hyperthyroidism and ophthalmopathy.

The sample here was peripheral blood mononuclear cells (PBMCs), taken at new diagnosis, from a patient treated with antithyroid drugs. The receptors were sampled from a woman aged 40-65 years with Graves disease.

V usage is TRBV18 and J usage is TRBJ1-2; D remains ambiguous. Looked up from germline, CDR1 is KGHSH and CDR2 is LQKENI. V lost 4 bases and J 8 bases, leaving 17 bases between the germline ends. The CDR3 is 14 amino acids. CDR3 sequence reads: CASSLPWEGEGYTF. In DNA form, the CDR3 reads TGTGCCAGCTCACTACCATGGGAGGGAGAAGGCTACACCTTC.

This clonotype was observed many times. This chain uses TRBV27 with TRBJ2-5; 7 bases align to TRBD2. The length of the CDR3 is 15 residues. The germline V gene encodes CDR1 MNHEY and CDR2 SMNVEV (reference sequence). V shed 7 bases and J 2 bases; nucleotides not matched to a gene: 10. For the CDR3, the DNA is TGTGCCAGCACCTCCCTCGGGCGGGGGCAAGAGACCCAGTACTTC. Its translation: CASTSLGRGQETQYF.

This clonotype was recorded at least ten times. The chain recombines TRBV7-2 with TRBJ2-7, with D perhaps TRBD2 (5 bases). The CDR3 spans 13 residues. The germline V gene has CDR1 SGHTA and CDR2 FQGNSA. Trimming cost V 5 bases and J 3 bases, with 11 bases left between them. The CDR3: CASSHGLDYEQYF. In DNA form, the CDR3 reads TGTGCCAGCAGCCACGGACTGGACTACGAGCAGTACTTC.

Many counts were recorded for this clonotype. This chain joins TRBV11-1 and TRBJ2-1, with TRBD2 identical over 9 bases. The trim removed 4 bases at V and 14 bases at J, leaving 9 bases unmatched. Germline V gene lookup returns CDR1 SGHAT and CDR2 FQDESV (reference sequence). The length of the CDR3 is 13 residues. CDR3 amino acids: CASSSSTLAGKFF. The CDR3 DNA sequence: TGTGCCAGCAGCTCCTCAACCCTAGCGGGGAAGTTCTTC.

This clonotype was observed a few times. V is TRBV12-3 or TRBV12-4 and J is TRBJ1-2; 11 nucleotides align to TRBD1. V gave up 9 bases and J gave up 6 bases; unmatched junction bases: 6. The CDR3 has 13 residues. CDR3 loop: CASIGQGADGYTF. In DNA, the CDR3 is TGTGCCAGTATTGGACAGGGGGCGGATGGCTACACCTTC.

The chain links TRBV5-4 to TRBJ2-2; D possibly matches TRBD1 or TRBD2 (5 bases each). V lost 1 base, J lost 4 bases, and 8 bases lay in between. The CDR3 loop spans 14 amino acids. Per germline, CDR1 SGHNT and CDR2 YYREEE (reference sequence). Here the CDR3 DNA reads TGTGCCAGCAGCTTGTATGGGGGCACCGGGGAGCTGTTTTTT. Translating it yields CASSLYGGTGELFF.

Ten or more counts support this clonotype. V is TRBV4-1 and J is TRBJ1-5; D not certain. This CDR3 region has 13 residues. The V end was cut by 0 bases, the J end by 5 bases, with 5 bases between. CDR1 MGHRA and CDR2 YSYEKL come from the germline V gene. The CDR3 nucleotides are TGCGCCAGCAGCCAAGATCTGTATCAGCCCCAGCATTTT. Translation: CASSQDLYQPQHF.

The gene calls are TRBV5-1 and TRBJ2-7; D call uncertain. Between the trimmed V and J ends, which lost 4 bases and 4 bases, there was a span of 12 bases. The CDR3 is 13 amino acids. Germline V gene lookup returns CDR1 SGHRS and CDR2 YFSETQ. CDR3 bases: TGCGCCAGCAGCAATAATCGCGGTTACGAGCAGTACTTC. Translating it yields CASSNNRGYEQYF.

The chain links TRBV19 to TRBJ2-7; D not certain. This CDR3 has 15 residues. Germline values: CDR1 LNHDA, CDR2 SQIVND (reference sequence). The V end was cut by 0 bases, the J end by 2 bases, with 11 bases between. The CDR3 here is CASSIDPTRTYEQYF. DNA of the CDR3: TGTGCCAGTAGTATAGATCCTACACGGACCTACGAGCAGTACTTC.

J is TRBJ2-3 and V is TRBV6-1; a possible D gene is TRBD2 (5 bases). The CDR3 loop spans 12 amino acids. Per the germline V gene, CDR1 is MNHNS and CDR2 is SASEGT. V dropped 4 bases and J dropped 6 bases, with 8 bases sitting between them. CDR3 sequence reads: CASSARVDTQYF. The CDR3 DNA reads TGTGCCAGCAGTGCGCGGGTCGATACGCAGTATTTT.

This clonotype was detected a few times. The chain recombines TRBV7-6 with TRBJ2-2; TRBD1 aligns across 10 bases. Germline values: CDR1 SGHVS, CDR2 FNYEAQ. The CDR3 is 15 residues long. Germline trimming cut 8 bases from V and 5 bases from J; bases unmatched to any gene: 8. This CDR3 is CASQTGTGVTGELFF. CDR3 nucleotide sequence: TGTGCCAGCCAAACCGGGACAGGGGTAACCGGGGAGCTGTTTTTT.

The chain has TRBV7-2 and TRBJ1-5; D is ambiguous. This CDR3 has 15 amino acids. V shed 2 bases and J shed 0 bases, with 8 bases lying between them. CDR1 and CDR2 (germline): SGHTA, FQGNSA. DNA for the CDR3: TGTGCCAGCAGCTTATCCAGGCATAGCAATCAGCCCCAGCATTTT. Protein sequence: CASSLSRHSNQPQHF.

This clonotype was recorded many times. V usage is TRBV7-2 and J usage is TRBJ2-7; TRBD2 matches 11 bases. Germline CDR1 and CDR2: SGHTA and FQGNSA. The CDR3 is made up of 13 amino acids. Germline trimming cut 6 bases from V and 6 bases from J; bases unmatched to any gene: 4. CDR3 coding DNA: TGTGCCAGCAGGTTTAGCGGGGGGGCCGAGCAGTACTTC. Encoded protein: CASRFSGGAEQYF. Combining the CDR3 with reference TRBV7-2 and TRBJ2-7 gives the whole variable domain GAGVSQSPSNKVTEKGKDVELRCDPISGHTALYWYRQSLGQGLEFLIYFQGNSAPDKSGLPSDRFSAERTGGSVSTLTIQRTQQEDSAVYLCASRFSGGAEQYFGPGTRLTVT.

This clonotype was seen a handful of times. The CDR3 here is CAARTGGSTGELFF. The CDR3 nucleotides are TGTGCCGCTAGAACAGGGGGATCGACCGGGGAGCTGTTTTTT. The genes are TRBV10-3 and TRBJ2-2; 8 bases are a match to TRBD1. V shed 11 bases, J shed 5 bases, and the junction held 10 bases outside the gene matches. From germline, CDR1 is ENHRY and CDR2 SYGVKD. The CDR3 consists of 14 residues.

J is TRBJ2-1 and V is TRBV6-1; 10 bases agree with TRBD1. Germline CDR1 is MNHNS and CDR2 is SASEGT. The CDR3 length is 14 residues. Trimming at V came to 7 bases and at J to 9 bases, leaving 9 bases not matched to a gene. CDR3 sequence (DNA): TGTGCCAGCAACCCGACAGGGGGCCTAGGTGAGCAGTTCTTC. Its protein product is CASNPTGGLGEQFF.

CDR3 nucleotide sequence: TGCGCCAGCAGCCAGCGGACTAGCGGAAAAACAGATACGCAGTATTTT. Translated: CASSQRTSGKTDTQYF. The chain joins TRBV5-1 to TRBJ2-3; 10 nucleotides agree with TRBD2. The germline V gene encodes CDR1 SGHRS and CDR2 YFSETQ. The trim removed 4 bases at V and 3 bases at J, leaving 8 bases unmatched. This CDR3 has 16 amino acids.

V gene TRBV7-9 combines with J gene TRBJ2-1, with no clear D. This CDR3 has 14 residues. From germline, CDR1 is SEHNR and CDR2 FQNEAQ (reference sequence). V gave up 2 bases and J gave up 1 base, with 6 bases separating them. The CDR3 DNA reads TGTGCCAGCAGCTTAATGGGTTCCTACAATGAGCAGTTCTTC. Translation gives CASSLMGSYNEQFF.

The rearrangement links TRBV7-9 to TRBJ2-5; D is perhaps TRBD2 (6 bases). CDR3 length: 17 amino acids. V gave up 1 base and J gave up 0 bases, with 15 bases separating them. Germline values: CDR1 SEHNR, CDR2 FQNEAQ (reference sequence). DNA for the CDR3: TGTGCCAGCAGCTTAGAGGGGAGGTCGCGGTACCAAGAGACCCAGTACTTC. This encodes CASSLEGRSRYQETQYF.

This clonotype appeared once. This probably arose from a read error, given a far larger clone one base away. The chain has TRBV28 and TRBJ1-1, with D unresolved. Germline V gene lookup returns CDR1 MDHEN and CDR2 SYDVKM. The V end lost 3 bases, the J end lost 10 bases, and 15 bases lay between the germline ends. The CDR3 is 13 residues long. CDR3 residues: CASSFHPTAGAFF. DNA of the CDR3: TGTGCCAGCAGTTTCCACCCCACAGCTGGAGCTTTCTTT.

Only a few counts were recorded for this clonotype. The genes are TRBV4-1 and TRBJ1-5, with D possibly being TRBD1 (5 bases). This CDR3 contains 17 residues. Germline CDR1 reads MGHRA; CDR2 reads YSYEKL. Trimming left V 1 base short and J 2 bases short, with 15 bases between. Here the CDR3 DNA reads TGCGCCAGCAGCCAAGTCGGGGGGGGAGCTCGCAATCAGCCCCAGCATTTT. The encoded protein is CASSQVGGGARNQPQHF.

As regards this clonotype: It may be a read error: a sequence one base away is much more abundant. The chain combines TRBV12-3 or TRBV12-4 with TRBJ2-2, with D tentatively TRBD1 (6 bases). There are 14 residues in the CDR3. The CDR3 region has the DNA TGTGCCAGCAGTTCCATTCGGGACACCAGGGAGCTGTTTTTT. Protein: CASSSIRDTRELFF.

There are a few counts of this clonotype. The chain links TRBV3-1 to TRBJ1-4; a possible D gene is TRBD1 (6 bases). The CDR3 runs to 16 residues. CDR1 and CDR2 (germline): LGHDT, YNNKEL (reference sequence). V dropped 1 base and J dropped 7 bases, with 16 bases sitting between them. The CDR3 bases are TGTGCCAGCAGCCAAGCGCTCGCAGGGGTGGGTGAAAAACTGTTTTTT. Translation: CASSQALAGVGEKLFF.

The rearrangement uses TRBV19 and TRBJ1-2, with a weak D call TRBD1 (6 bases). Trimming removed 6 bases at V and 5 bases at J, with 25 bases between. CDR1 and CDR2 from the germline V gene are LNHDA and SQIVND (reference sequence). This CDR3 is 17 amino acids long. The CDR3, as DNA: TGTGCCAGTAGCCGTTCGGCAGGGGATTCGGTGGGATATGGCTACACCTTC. It specifies CASSRSAGDSVGYGYTF.

This clonotype was seen many times. The chain recombines TRBV24-1 with TRBJ2-1; 9 bases agree with TRBD1. V dropped 12 bases and J dropped 4; count of bases not matched to a gene: 3. CDR3 size: 12 residues. Germline CDR1 and CDR2: KGHDR and SFDVKD. This chain's CDR3 is CAAGTGYNEQFF. Here the CDR3 DNA reads TGTGCCGCCGGGACAGGGTACAATGAGCAGTTCTTC.

This clonotype is a singleton in its sample. The rearrangement links TRBV4-1 to TRBJ1-2; TRBD1 might be the D (5 bases). Germline V gene lookup returns CDR1 MGHRA and CDR2 YSYEKL. The CDR3 loop spans 16 amino acids. V was trimmed by 1 base and J by 4 bases, leaving 16 bases between them. The CDR3 loop is CASSQGLGTESYGYTF. CDR3 DNA sequence: TGCGCCAGCAGCCAAGGCCTCGGGACTGAGAGCTATGGCTACACCTTC.